The 11 T cell receptor beta chains reported below all come from one sample, sequenced in a study of shared clonotypes between healthy human individuals. Generated by immunoSEQ multiplex PCR, the TCRdb table keeps only in-frame clones and is missing some. The sample consists of about 1 million clones, approximately 70% of them appearing once. Sequenced: memory CD4+ T cells sorted from blood. Noted subset: CD45RA-negative fraction. The receptors come from a young man in good health.

The chain links TRBV15 to TRBJ1-5; TRBD1 is a possible D gene (5 bases). Germline CDR1 LNHNV, CDR2 YYDKDF (reference sequence). The CDR3 contains 14 residues. The germline V and J ends were trimmed by 7 bases and 4 bases, with 14 bases remaining between them. The CDR3 DNA reads TGTGCCACCAACGAAGGGGTTTTGAATCAGCCCCAGCATTTT. Amino acid sequence: CATNEGVLNQPQHF.

This chain connects TRBV11-2 to TRBJ2-7; no clear D gene. CDR3 size: 12 residues. The V end was cut by 5 bases, the J end by 2 bases, with 7 bases between. Per germline, CDR1 SGHAT and CDR2 FQNNGV. The CDR3 loop is CASSPVAYEQYF. CDR3 DNA sequence: TGTGCCAGCAGCCCTGTAGCCTACGAGCAGTACTTC.

The rearrangement uses TRBV7-9 and TRBJ2-7; TRBD2 might be the D (5 bases). CDR1 and CDR2 from the germline V gene are SEHNR and FQNEAQ (reference sequence). The CDR3 sequence is 16 residues long. Trimming removed 2 bases at V and 3 bases at J, with 17 bases between. Written as DNA, the CDR3 is TGTGCCAGCAGCTTATGGCGAGCTTCGGGATACTACGAGCAGTACTTC. It codes for CASSLWRASGYYEQYF.

The chain combines TRBV7-9 with TRBJ1-3; 7 nucleotides align to TRBD1. This CDR3 has 18 residues. Trimming cost V 2 bases and J 0 bases; bases outside gene matches: 10. Germline V gene data show CDR1 as SEHNR and CDR2 as FQNEAQ (reference sequence). The CDR3 sequence: CASSLRGQLKSSGNTIYF. The CDR3 bases are TGTGCCAGCAGCTTAAGGGGACAGTTAAAGAGCTCTGGAAACACCATATATTTT.

A note on this clone: Other DNA sequences from this sample encode an identical CDR3 as well. This rearrangement joins TRBV6-5 to TRBJ1-6; no clear D gene. CDR3 length: 12 amino acids. V lost 0 bases and J lost 7, with 1 base in between. Germline V gene sequence: CDR1 MNHEY, CDR2 SVGAGI. CDR3 bases: TGTGCCAGCAGTTACTCCAATTCACCCCTCCACTTT. It specifies CASSYSNSPLHF.

This CDR3 is CASSLYRNEKLFF. In DNA form, the CDR3 reads TGTGCCAGCAGCCTCTATAGAAATGAAAAACTGTTTTTT. The chain couples TRBV6-5 to TRBJ1-4; D is undetermined. V lost 6 bases and J lost 5, with 10 bases in between. CDR3 length: 13 residues. Germline V lookup: CDR1 MNHEY, CDR2 SVGAGI.

V usage is TRBV5-1 and J usage is TRBJ2-1, with 7 bases fitting TRBD2. The CDR3 extends over 16 amino acids. Germline CDR1 reads SGHRS; CDR2 reads YFSETQ. The junction had 9 bases not matched to a gene; V was cut back by 4 bases and J by 2 bases. CDR3 region: CASSNQRGGTYNEQFF. CDR3 DNA sequence: TGCGCCAGCAGCAACCAGCGGGGTGGTACCTACAATGAGCAGTTCTTC.

For the CDR3, the DNA is TGTGCCAGCAGCCAAGCCCCAGCAATAGCGGCGTTCTCCTACGAGCAGTACTTC. It translates to CASSQAPAIAAFSYEQYF. The chain has TRBV4-2 and TRBJ2-7; a weak D match, TRBD2 (6 bases). Trimming took off 1 base at V and 0 bases at J, with 19 bases between the two ends. Germline V gives CDR1 LGHNA, CDR2 YNFKEQ. The CDR3 runs 18 residues.

V is TRBV9 and J is TRBJ2-5; TRBD2 aligns across 9 bases. With V trimmed by 2 bases and J by 2 bases, 4 bases remained unmatched. This CDR3 contains 15 residues. CDR1 is SGDLS, CDR2 YYNGEE, per germline. The DNA for the CDR3 is TGTGCCAGCAGCGTTGGCGGGAGGGGACAAGAGACCCAGTACTTC. Translation: CASSVGGRGQETQYF.

The chain uses TRBV29-1 and TRBJ2-5; 9 nucleotides match TRBD1. The junction had 3 bases not matched to a gene; V was cut back by 6 bases and J by 4 bases. The CDR3 sequence is 12 residues long. CDR1 and CDR2 (germline): SQVTM, ANQGSEA. The CDR3 is CSVHRGRETQYF. The CDR3 coding sequence is TGCAGCGTGCACAGGGGGCGAGAGACCCAGTACTTC.

This clone was seen a single time. The rearrangement uses TRBV7-9 and TRBJ2-5; 9 nucleotides agree with TRBD2. The CDR3 spans 14 residues. CDR1 and CDR2 (germline): SEHNR, FQNEAQ (reference sequence). Trimming took 8 bases from V and 5 from J; bases not matched to a gene: 9. The CDR3 loop reads CASGVAGVGETQYF. The CDR3 DNA is TGTGCCAGCGGGGTAGCGGGAGTGGGGGAGACCCAGTACTTC.